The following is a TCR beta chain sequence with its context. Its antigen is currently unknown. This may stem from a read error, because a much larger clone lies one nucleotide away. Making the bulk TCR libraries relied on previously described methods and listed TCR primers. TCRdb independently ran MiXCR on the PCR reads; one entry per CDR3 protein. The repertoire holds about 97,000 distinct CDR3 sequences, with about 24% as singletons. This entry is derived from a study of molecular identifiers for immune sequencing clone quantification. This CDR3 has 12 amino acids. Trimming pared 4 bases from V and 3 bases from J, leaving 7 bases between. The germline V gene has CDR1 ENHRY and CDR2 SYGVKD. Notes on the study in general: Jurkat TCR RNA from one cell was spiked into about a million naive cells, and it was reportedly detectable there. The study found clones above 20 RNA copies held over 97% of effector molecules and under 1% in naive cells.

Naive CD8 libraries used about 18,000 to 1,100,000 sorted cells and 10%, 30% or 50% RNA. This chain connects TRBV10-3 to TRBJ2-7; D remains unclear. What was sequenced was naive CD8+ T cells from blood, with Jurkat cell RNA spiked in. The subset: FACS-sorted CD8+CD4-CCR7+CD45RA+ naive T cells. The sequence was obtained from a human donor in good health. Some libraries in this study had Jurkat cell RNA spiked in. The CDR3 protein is CAISVGGYEQYF. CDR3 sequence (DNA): TGTGCCATCAGTGTGGGCGGCTACGAGCAGTACTTC.